This T cell receptor (beta chain) was recovered during a study of T-cell reconstitution after alpha-beta-depleted transplantation in children. V lost 1 base, J lost 9 bases, and 10 bases lay in between. CDR1 is SGHTA and CDR2 is FQGNSA in the germline V gene. The CDR3 contains 13 residues. This clonotype was detected only a few times. Researchers prepared the TCRbeta library using unique molecular identifiers, the study reports. TCRdb processed the PCR reads anew with MiXCR; each CDR3 protein has one entry. The sample consists of 800,000 to 1,000,000 distinct CDR3 sequences, roughly 29% of them appearing once.

The TCR comes from a boy younger than two who had a stem cell transplant for SCID, so the T cells may come from the graft donor. This chain uses TRBV7-2 with TRBJ2-1, with D perhaps TRBD2 (6 bases). This specimen consisted of PBMCs, mostly from graft donor cells, obtained 360 days after TCRalphabeta/CD19-depleted stem cell transplant. CDR3 in amino acids: CASSLEPSAEQFF. Here the CDR3 DNA reads TGTGCCAGCAGCTTAGAGCCTAGCGCTGAGCAGTTCTTC. Full variable domain (rest looked up from reference TRBV7-2 and TRBJ2-1): GAGVSQSPSNKVTEKGKDVELRCDPISGHTALYWYRQSLGQGLEFLIYFQGNSAPDKSGLPSDRFSAERTGGSVSTLTIQRTQQEDSAVYLCASSLEPSAEQFFGPGTRLTVL.